This section outlines one T cell receptor (beta chain) sequence together with its context. Its antigen is currently unknown. This entry belongs to a study of T cells in Graves' hyperthyroidism and ophthalmopathy. Study background: Upon initial diagnosis and before any treatment, peripheral blood was collected.

What was amplified from RNA transcripts were TCR beta CDR3 regions. The HTBI primer set was used in a first-round RT-PCR of the TCR CDR3. TCRdb reprocessed the multiplex PCR reads via MiXCR and lists one record per CDR3 protein. The table shows hundreds of thousands of distinct CDR3 sequences, with approximately 15% occurring only once. The CDR3 has 14 amino acids. Trimming took 7 bases from V and 4 from J, leaving 14 bases between them. CDR1 is MNHEY, CDR2 SMNVEV, per germline (reference sequence). Study-level results: Researchers found most expanded thyroid clonotypes above 0.001 in blood as well. Model-based prediction identified ophthalmopathy a median 6.5 months prior to its onset.

Uncontrolled infection, other autoimmune disease, pregnancy or lactation barred patients from enrollment. Input material: blood. The sequence was collected from a young man with Graves' ophthalmopathy. This chain links TRBV27 with TRBJ1-3; possibly TRBD1 for D (6 bases). The CDR3 loop is CASNDRDNGNTIYF. The CDR3 DNA reads TGTGCCAGCAACGACCGGGACAACGGAAACACCATATATTTT.